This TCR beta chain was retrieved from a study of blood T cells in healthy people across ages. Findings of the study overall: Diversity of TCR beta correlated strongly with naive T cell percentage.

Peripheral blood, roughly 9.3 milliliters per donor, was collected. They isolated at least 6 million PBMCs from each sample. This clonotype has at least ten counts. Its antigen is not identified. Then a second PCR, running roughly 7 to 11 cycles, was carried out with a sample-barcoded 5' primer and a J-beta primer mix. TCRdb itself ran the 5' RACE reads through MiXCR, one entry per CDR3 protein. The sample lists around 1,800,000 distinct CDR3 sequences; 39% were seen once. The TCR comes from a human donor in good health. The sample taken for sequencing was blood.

The CDR3 region is CASSLAGGSYHNEQFF. As DNA, the CDR3 is TGTGCCAGCAGCTTAGCGGGGGGCTCCTACCACAATGAGCAGTTCTTC. The J gene is TRBJ2-1, the V gene TRBV7-2; D may correspond to TRBD1 or TRBD2 (6 bases each). The germline V gene encodes CDR1 SGHTA and CDR2 FQGNSA. With 0 bases removed from V and 5 bases from J, the gap between germline ends came to 14 bases. CDR3 length: 16 amino acids.